Below are 23 T cell receptor beta chains sequenced from a single sample in a study of T cells in Graves' hyperthyroidism and ophthalmopathy. Researchers took RNA transcripts and amplified the TCR beta CDR3 regions from them. In the first-round RT-PCR of the TCR CDR3, the HTBI primer set was used. MiXCR, run by TCRdb on the multiplex PCR reads, gives a single entry per CDR3 protein. The sample has a few hundred thousand distinct CDR3 sequences, 15% to 20% seen once. The sequenced material came from blood. These receptors all come from a woman aged 40 to 50 with Graves' ophthalmopathy.

This clonotype was counted a few times. This chain uses TRBV28 with TRBJ1-6, with a weak D call TRBD1 (6 bases). Trimming removed 7 bases at V and 7 bases at J, with 14 bases between. This CDR3 is 14 amino acids long. The germline V gene has CDR1 MDHEN and CDR2 SYDVKM. CDR3 protein: CASTPSTGNSPLHF. The CDR3 region has the DNA TGTGCCAGCACCCCCAGTACAGGGAATTCACCCCTCCACTTT.

A few counts support this clonotype. The junction departs from germline at one end; a sequencing error may be responsible. The genes are TRBV7-3 and TRBJ2-2, with 11 bases identical to TRBD2. The germline gives CDR1 SGHTA, CDR2 FQGTGA. CDR3 length: 17 residues. CDR3 residues: CASSLSLLAGGYGELFF. CDR3 in DNA: TGTGCCAGCAGTTTAAGTCTCCTAGCGGGGGGATACGGGGAGCTGTTTTTT.

As to this clonotype: Germline and junction disagree at one end, which may indicate a read error. The genes are TRBV24-1 and TRBJ2-1; D unresolved. The CDR3 runs to 14 residues. Germline CDR1 KGHDR, CDR2 SFDVKD. In DNA, the CDR3 is TGTGCCACCCGGTCCCATGGGTCCTACAATAAGCAGTTCTTC. Translated: CATRSHGSYNKQFF.

This clonotype was seen repeatedly, ten times or more. The rearrangement joins TRBV28 to TRBJ1-2; 9 bases match TRBD1. This CDR3 is 14 amino acids long. From germline, CDR1 is MDHEN and CDR2 SYDVKM. Losses at the gene ends were 5 bases for V and 7 bases for J; bases not matched to a gene: 8. The CDR3 region has the DNA TGTGCCAGCAGTGGCGGGGACAGGGAGATTGGCTACACCTTC. This codes for CASSGGDREIGYTF.

This chain links TRBV2 with TRBJ2-3, with 10 bases aligning to TRBD2. The germline V gene encodes CDR1 SNHLY and CDR2 FYNNEI. The junction had 22 bases not matched to a gene; V was cut back by 3 bases and J by 7 bases. The CDR3 runs to 20 residues. CDR3 loop: CASSEREWVLAGDVVHTQYF. CDR3 nucleotides: TGTGCCAGCAGTGAGCGTGAGTGGGTGCTAGCGGGAGATGTTGTTCATACGCAGTATTTT.

The chain uses TRBV10-3 and TRBJ2-3; no clear D gene. The CDR3 loop spans 12 amino acids. Trimming left V 2 bases short and J 5 bases short, with 5 bases between. The germline gives CDR1 ENHRY, CDR2 SYGVKD. CDR3 in DNA: TGTGCCATCAGTGAGGGTGGAGATACGCAGTATTTT. It translates to CAISEGGDTQYF.

This clonotype showed up many times. The rearrangement uses TRBV3-1 and TRBJ2-3; D perhaps matches TRBD2 (6 bases). CDR1 and CDR2 from the germline V gene are LGHDT and YNNKEL (reference sequence). V was pared by 1 base and J by 2 bases, with 13 bases between. The CDR3 has 16 amino acids. CDR3 bases: TGTGCCAGCAGCCAAGGGGGGGTCGGATCCACAGATACGCAGTATTTT. Amino acid sequence: CASSQGGVGSTDTQYF.

This clonotype was seen a few times. The chain couples TRBV6-2 or TRBV6-3 to TRBJ1-1; tentative D call: TRBD1 (6 bases). The CDR3 spans 15 residues. Germline CDR1 MNHEY, CDR2 SVGEGT. V dropped 0 bases and J dropped 6 bases, with 14 bases sitting between them. CDR3 in DNA: TGTGCCAGCAGTTACTCCCCGGGACATAAATCTGAAGCTTTCTTT. Translation: CASSYSPGHKSEAFF.

This clonotype was seen repeatedly, ten times or more. This chain links TRBV20-1 with TRBJ2-5; TRBD2 is a possible D gene (6 bases). This CDR3 has 14 residues. Germline V CDR1 and CDR2: DFQATT, SNEGSKA (reference sequence). Trimming took off 6 bases at V and 1 base at J, with 15 bases between the two ends. DNA of the CDR3: TGCAGTGCCCTCGGTGCGGGGACCCAAGAGACCCAGTACTTC. Protein: CSALGAGTQETQYF.

The table lists this clonotype with a few counts. The chain links TRBV19 to TRBJ2-3; 11 nucleotides match TRBD2. The CDR3 extends over 15 amino acids. J was trimmed by 2 bases and V by 5 bases; bases with no gene match: 3. Germline V gives CDR1 LNHDA, CDR2 SQIVND (reference sequence). CDR3 sequence reads: CASSRLAGTTDTQYF. The CDR3 nucleotides are TGTGCCAGTAGTCGACTAGCGGGAACCACAGATACGCAGTATTTT.

This clonotype was recorded at least ten times. The genes are TRBV20-1 and TRBJ2-1; TRBD2 is a possible D gene (5 bases). Germline CDR1 and CDR2: DFQATT and SNEGSKA (reference sequence). CDR3 length: 14 amino acids. Trimming pared 6 bases from V and 5 bases from J, leaving 17 bases between. Here the CDR3 reads CSANDYGFNNEQFF. The CDR3 DNA reads as TGCAGTGCCAACGACTATGGGTTTAACAATGAGCAGTTCTTC.

In its sample, this clonotype was seen many times. This chain joins TRBV6-2 or TRBV6-3 and TRBJ1-4; D remains unclear. The CDR3 totals 13 residues. Trimming took off 8 bases at V and 5 bases at J, with 12 bases between the two ends. Germline CDR1 is MNHEY and CDR2 is SVGEGT. CDR3 in DNA: TGTGCCAGCCACCTGAGTGGGAATGAAAAACTGTTTTTT. This sequence encodes CASHLSGNEKLFF.

The genes are TRBV7-2 and TRBJ2-6, with 7 positions matching TRBD1. After removal of 1 base from V and 1 base from J, the junction contained 7 bases not matched to a gene. The CDR3 runs to 18 residues. Per the germline V gene, CDR1 is SGHTA and CDR2 is FQGNSA. Here the CDR3 DNA reads TGTGCCAGCAGCTTAGGGAGGACAGGAATATCTGGGGCCAACGTCCTGACTTTC. It yields the protein CASSLGRTGISGANVLTF.

The table lists this clonotype with many counts. The V gene is TRBV2, the J gene TRBJ2-7; no clear D gene. The germline gives CDR1 SNHLY, CDR2 FYNNEI. V lost 4 bases and J 7 bases, leaving 8 bases between the germline ends. The CDR3 has 11 residues. The CDR3 DNA follows: TGTGCCAGCAGTGTGGTGTATGAGCAGTACTTC. Translation: CASSVVYEQYF. Drawing the rest from reference TRBV2 and TRBJ2-7, the complete variable domain is EPEVTQTPSHQVTQMGQEVILRCVPISNHLYFYWYRQILGQKVEFLVSFYNNEISEKSEIFDDQFSVERPDGSNFTLKIRSTKLEDSAMYFCASSVVYEQYFGPGTRLTVT.

This clonotype was picked up many times. The chain recombines TRBV20-1 with TRBJ1-1; TRBD1 aligns across 8 bases. Germline trimming cut 5 bases from V and 8 bases from J; bases unmatched to any gene: 10. Per germline, CDR1 DFQATT and CDR2 SNEGSKA (reference sequence). The CDR3 consists of 13 residues. The CDR3 DNA is TGCAGTGCTGGGGGGGGGACAGGCCTGGAAGCTTTCTTT. Amino acid sequence: CSAGGGTGLEAFF.

This clonotype came up many times. The genes are TRBV28 and TRBJ2-7; 10 bases are a match to TRBD1. The CDR3 is made up of 13 amino acids. The germline gives CDR1 MDHEN, CDR2 SYDVKM. The ends lost 6 bases at V and 6 bases at J; junction bases unmatched: 5. CDR3 coding DNA: TGTGCCAGCAGATATGACAGGGGGCGCGAGCAGTACTTC. The encoded protein is CASRYDRGREQYF.

The CDR3 reads CASSELGGSGNTIYF. The CDR3 DNA is TGTGCCAGCAGTGAACTTGGCGGCTCTGGAAACACCATATATTTT. The genes are TRBV6-1 and TRBJ1-3; no clear D gene. The CDR3 spans 15 residues. V shed 2 bases and J shed 0 bases, with 8 bases lying between them. Per germline, CDR1 MNHNS and CDR2 SASEGT.

This clonotype was found a few times. The rearrangement uses TRBV6-1 and TRBJ2-7; 11 bases are shared with TRBD1. V was pared by 6 bases and J by 5 bases, with 6 bases of the junction left unmatched. The CDR3 totals 14 residues. From germline, CDR1 is MNHNS and CDR2 SASEGT. DNA of the CDR3: TGTGCCAGCAGCGTGGACAGGGGGCTGGACGAGCAGTACTTC. It is translated as CASSVDRGLDEQYF.

Note on this clonotype: A read error may be the cause here, since a much bigger clone is one base away. This chain uses TRBV27 with TRBJ1-3, with a tentative D call TRBD1 (5 bases). Germline V gene data show CDR1 as MNHEY and CDR2 as SMNVEV (reference sequence). V was pared by 6 bases and J by 0 bases, with 15 bases between. This CDR3 spans 16 amino acids. CDR3 protein: CASRPSGRYSGNTIYF. Here the CDR3 DNA reads TGTGCCAGCAGACCCTCGGGACGGTACTCTGGAAACACCATATATTTT.

This clonotype has ten or more counts. The gene calls are TRBV28 and TRBJ1-1; D is undetermined. V was cut by 6 bases and J by 3 bases, with 8 bases left in between. Per germline, CDR1 MDHEN and CDR2 SYDVKM. The CDR3 extends over 12 amino acids. The CDR3 region is CASSRMDTEAFF. The CDR3 nucleotides read TGTGCCAGCAGCCGTATGGACACTGAAGCTTTCTTT.

The chain has TRBV5-1 and TRBJ2-2; either TRBD1 or TRBD2 may fit D (5 bases each). Germline V lookup: CDR1 SGHRS, CDR2 YFSETQ. The CDR3 is made up of 17 amino acids. V lost 3 bases and J lost 3, with 18 bases in between. The CDR3 sequence is CASSSHPGTQDTGELFF. CDR3 nucleotides: TGCGCCAGCAGCTCCCATCCCGGGACCCAAGACACCGGGGAGCTGTTTTTT.

This rearrangement joins TRBV7-9 to TRBJ2-3; D unresolved. The length of the CDR3 is 13 residues. Germline-derived CDR1 and CDR2 are SEHNR and FQNEAQ (reference sequence). V gave up 5 bases and J gave up 4 bases, with 10 bases separating them. CDR3 nucleotides: TGTGCCAGCAGCCCGGCCATGTCAGATACGCAGTATTTT. Amino acid sequence: CASSPAMSDTQYF.

V is TRBV20-1 and J is TRBJ1-1; no definite D call. CDR3 length: 14 residues. Germline V lookup: CDR1 DFQATT, CDR2 SNEGSKA (reference sequence). V lost 0 bases and J lost 5, with 13 bases in between. CDR3 region: CSARDRRGMTEAFF. The CDR3 DNA follows: TGCAGTGCTAGAGATCGTCGGGGAATGACTGAAGCTTTCTTT.